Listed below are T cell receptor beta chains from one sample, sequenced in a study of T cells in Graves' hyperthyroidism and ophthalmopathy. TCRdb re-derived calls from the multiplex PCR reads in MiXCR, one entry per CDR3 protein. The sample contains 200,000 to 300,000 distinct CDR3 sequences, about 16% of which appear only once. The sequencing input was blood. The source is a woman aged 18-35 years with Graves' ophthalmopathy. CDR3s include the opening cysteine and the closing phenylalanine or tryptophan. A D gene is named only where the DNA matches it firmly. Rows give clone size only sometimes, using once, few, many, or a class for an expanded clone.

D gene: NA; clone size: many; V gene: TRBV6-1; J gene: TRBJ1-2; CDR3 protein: CASSYSMTQPEPIKGGGYTF; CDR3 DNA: TGTGCCAGCAGTTATTCCATGACCCAGCCAGAACCTATCAAGGGAGGTGGCTACACCTTC
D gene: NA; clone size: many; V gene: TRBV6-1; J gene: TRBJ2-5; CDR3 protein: CASRASQETQYF; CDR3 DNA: TGTGCCAGCAGGGCGTCCCAAGAGACCCAGTACTTC
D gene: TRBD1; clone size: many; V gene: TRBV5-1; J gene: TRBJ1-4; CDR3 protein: CASSLGTGGAGEKLFF; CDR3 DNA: TGCGCCAGCAGCTTGGGGACAGGGGGCGCGGGAGAAAAACTGTTTTTT
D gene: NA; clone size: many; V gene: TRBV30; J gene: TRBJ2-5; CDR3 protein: CAWSLIRETQYF; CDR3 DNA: TGTGCCTGGAGCTTAATCCGGGAGACCCAGTACTTC
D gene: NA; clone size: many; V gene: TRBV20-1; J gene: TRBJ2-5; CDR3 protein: CSASGMETQYF; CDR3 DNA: TGCAGTGCTAGCGGGATGGAGACCCAGTACTTC
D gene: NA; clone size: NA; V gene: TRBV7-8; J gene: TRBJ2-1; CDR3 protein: CASSLISDKNNEQFF; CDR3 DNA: TGTGCCAGCAGCTTAATATCGGACAAAAACAATGAGCAGTTCTTC
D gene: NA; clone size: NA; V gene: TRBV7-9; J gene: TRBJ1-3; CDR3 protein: CASSKGGNTIYF; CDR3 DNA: TGTGCCAGCAGTAAAGGGGGAAACACCATATATTTT
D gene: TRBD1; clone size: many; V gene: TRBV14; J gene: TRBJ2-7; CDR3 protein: CASSLAGGRNEQYF; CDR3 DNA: TGTGCCAGCAGCCTCGCAGGGGGCCGGAACGAGCAGTACTTC
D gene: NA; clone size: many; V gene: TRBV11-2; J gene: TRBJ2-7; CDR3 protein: CASSSRTAEQYF; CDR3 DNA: TGTGCCAGCAGCTCCCGGACAGCCGAGCAGTACTTC
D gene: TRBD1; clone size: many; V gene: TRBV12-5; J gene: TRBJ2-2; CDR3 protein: CASGFITGGPTGELFF; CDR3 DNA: TGTGCTAGTGGTTTTATAACAGGGGGTCCCACCGGGGAGCTGTTTTTT
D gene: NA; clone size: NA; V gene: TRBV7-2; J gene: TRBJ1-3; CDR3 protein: CASSSTASSGNTIYF; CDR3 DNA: TGTGCCAGCAGCTCGACAGCTAGCTCTGGAAACACCATATATTTT
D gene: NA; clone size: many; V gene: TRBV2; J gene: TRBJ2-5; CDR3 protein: CASSEDPEETQYF; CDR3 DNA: TGTGCCAGCAGTGAAGACCCGGAAGAGACCCAGTACTTC